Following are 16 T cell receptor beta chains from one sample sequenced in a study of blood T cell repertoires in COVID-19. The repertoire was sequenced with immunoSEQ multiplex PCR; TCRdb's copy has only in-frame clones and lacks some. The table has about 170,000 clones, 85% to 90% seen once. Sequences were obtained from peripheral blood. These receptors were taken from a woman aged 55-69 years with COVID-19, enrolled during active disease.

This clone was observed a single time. As DNA, the CDR3 is TGTGCCAGCAGCTTTACACCGGGACTAGCGGGAGATCTGGTTGGGGAGCAGTACTTC. It is translated as CASSFTPGLAGDLVGEQYF. The chain has TRBV11-2 and TRBJ2-7, with 14 bases aligning to TRBD2. Germline CDR1 and CDR2: SGHAT and FQNNGV. The CDR3 sequence is 19 residues long. Losses at the gene ends were 3 bases for V and 7 bases for J; bases not matched to a gene: 17. The complete variable domain, with remaining parts taken from reference TRBV11-2 and TRBJ2-7, reads EAGVAQSPRYKIIEKRQSVAFWCNPISGHATLYWYQQILGQGPKLLIQFQNNGVVDDSQLPKDRFSAERLKGVDSTLKIQPAKLEDSAVYLCASSFTPGLAGDLVGEQYFGPGTRLTVT.

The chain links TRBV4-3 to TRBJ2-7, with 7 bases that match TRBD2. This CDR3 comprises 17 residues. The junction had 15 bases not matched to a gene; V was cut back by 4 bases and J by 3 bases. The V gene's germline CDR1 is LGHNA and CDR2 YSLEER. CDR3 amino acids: CASSPVVASGGDYEQYF. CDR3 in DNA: TGCGCCAGCAGCCCAGTGGTGGCTAGCGGAGGAGACTACGAGCAGTACTTC.

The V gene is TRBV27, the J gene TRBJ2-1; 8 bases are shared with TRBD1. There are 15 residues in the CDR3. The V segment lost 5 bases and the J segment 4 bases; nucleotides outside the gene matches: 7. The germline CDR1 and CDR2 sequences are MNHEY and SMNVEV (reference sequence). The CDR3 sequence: CASSPQGGLYNEQFF. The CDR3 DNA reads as TGTGCCAGCAGTCCACAGGGGGGATTGTACAATGAGCAGTTCTTC.

CDR3 DNA sequence: TGTGCCAGCAGGACAGGGGGCTATGGCTACACCTTC. This codes for CASRTGGYGYTF. The V gene is TRBV27, the J gene TRBJ1-2; 9 bases fit TRBD1. The V gene end was trimmed by 6 bases and the J gene end by 4 bases; junction bases not matched to a gene: 0. The CDR3 sequence is 12 residues long. Looked up from germline, CDR1 is MNHEY and CDR2 is SMNVEV (reference sequence).

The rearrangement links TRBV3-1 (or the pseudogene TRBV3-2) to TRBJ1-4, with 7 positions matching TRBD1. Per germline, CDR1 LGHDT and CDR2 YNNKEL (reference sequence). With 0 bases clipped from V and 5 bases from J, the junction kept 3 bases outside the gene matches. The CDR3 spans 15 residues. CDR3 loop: CASSQEPTGNEKLFF. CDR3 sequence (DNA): TGTGCCAGCAGCCAAGAACCGACAGGGAATGAAAAACTGTTTTTT.

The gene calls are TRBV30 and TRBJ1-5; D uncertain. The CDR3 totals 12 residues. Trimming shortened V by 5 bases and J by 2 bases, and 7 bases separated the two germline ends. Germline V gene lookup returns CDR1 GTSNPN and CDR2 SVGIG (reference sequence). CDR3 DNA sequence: TGTGCCTGGGGGCAGGGCAATCAGCCCCAGCATTTT. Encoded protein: CAWGQGNQPQHF.

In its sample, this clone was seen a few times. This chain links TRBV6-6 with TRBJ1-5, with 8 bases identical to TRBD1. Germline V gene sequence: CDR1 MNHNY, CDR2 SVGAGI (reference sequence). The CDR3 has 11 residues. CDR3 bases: TGTGCGACAGGGGACAATCAGCCCCAGCATTTT. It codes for CATGDNQPQHF.

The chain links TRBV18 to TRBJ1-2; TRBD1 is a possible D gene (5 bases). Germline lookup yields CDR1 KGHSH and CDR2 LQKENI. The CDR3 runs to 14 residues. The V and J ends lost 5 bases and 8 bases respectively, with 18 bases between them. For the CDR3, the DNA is TGTGCCAGCTCAGCGGGACTCATTACCGCCGGCTACACCTTC. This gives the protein CASSAGLITAGYTF.

CDR3 bases: TGTGCCAGCTCACTCGGGAGGGGTATGAACACTGAAGCTTTCTTT. This encodes CASSLGRGMNTEAFF. This sequence joins TRBV18 and TRBJ1-1, with D tentatively TRBD1 (5 bases). V lost 4 bases to trimming and J lost 0 bases, with 12 bases between them. The germline gives CDR1 KGHSH, CDR2 LQKENI. The CDR3 has 15 residues.

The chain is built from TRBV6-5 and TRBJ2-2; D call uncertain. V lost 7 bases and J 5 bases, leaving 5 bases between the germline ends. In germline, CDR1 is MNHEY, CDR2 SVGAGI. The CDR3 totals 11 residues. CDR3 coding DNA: TGTGCCAGCACCAAAACCGGGGAGCTGTTTTTT. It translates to CASTKTGELFF.

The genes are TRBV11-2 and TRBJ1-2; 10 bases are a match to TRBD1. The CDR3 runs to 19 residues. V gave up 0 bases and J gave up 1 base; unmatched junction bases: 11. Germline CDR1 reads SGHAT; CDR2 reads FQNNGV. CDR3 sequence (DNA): TGTGCCAGCAGCTTAGATCAGACAGGGGGCGCGACGGGTAACTATGGCTACACCTTC. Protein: CASSLDQTGGATGNYGYTF.

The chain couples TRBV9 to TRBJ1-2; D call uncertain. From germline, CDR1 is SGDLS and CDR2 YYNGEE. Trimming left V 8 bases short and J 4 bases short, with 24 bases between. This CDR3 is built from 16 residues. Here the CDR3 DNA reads TGTGCCAGTTCGGGGTCCGGTCGTTGGCAGGCCTATGGCTACACCTTC. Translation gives CASSGSGRWQAYGYTF.

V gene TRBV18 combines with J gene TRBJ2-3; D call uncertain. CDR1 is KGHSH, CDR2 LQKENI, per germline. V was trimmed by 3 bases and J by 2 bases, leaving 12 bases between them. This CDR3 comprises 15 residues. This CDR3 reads CASSPQEEHTDTQYF. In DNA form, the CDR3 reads TGTGCCAGCTCACCTCAGGAAGAACACACAGATACGCAGTATTTT.

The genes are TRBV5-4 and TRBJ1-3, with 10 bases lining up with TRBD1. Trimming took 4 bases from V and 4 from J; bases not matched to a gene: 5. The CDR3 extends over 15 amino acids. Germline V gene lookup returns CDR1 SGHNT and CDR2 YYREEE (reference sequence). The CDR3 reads CASSPGQGRGNTIYF. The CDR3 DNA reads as TGTGCCAGCAGCCCGGGACAGGGGAGAGGAAACACCATATATTTT. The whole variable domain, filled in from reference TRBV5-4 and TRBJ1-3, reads ETGVTQSPTHLIKTRGQQVTLRCSSQSGHNTVSWYQQALGQGPQFIFQYYREEENGRGNFPPRFSGLQFPNYSSELNVNALELDDSALYLCASSPGQGRGNTIYFGEGSWLTVV.

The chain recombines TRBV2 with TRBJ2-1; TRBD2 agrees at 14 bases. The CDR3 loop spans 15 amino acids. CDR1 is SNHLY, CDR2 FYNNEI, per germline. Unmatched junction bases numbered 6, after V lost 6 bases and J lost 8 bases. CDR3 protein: CASRAGTSGSYEQFF. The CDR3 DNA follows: TGTGCCAGCAGAGCCGGGACTAGCGGGAGCTATGAGCAGTTCTTC.

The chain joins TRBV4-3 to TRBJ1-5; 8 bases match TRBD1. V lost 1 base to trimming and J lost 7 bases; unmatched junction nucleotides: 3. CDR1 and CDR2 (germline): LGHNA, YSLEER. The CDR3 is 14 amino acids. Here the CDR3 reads CASSQVPGGQPQHF. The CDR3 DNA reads TGCGCCAGCAGCCAAGTCCCAGGGGGCCAGCCCCAGCATTTT.